The clone carrying this TCR beta chain was counted a single time. This entry is derived from a study of blood T cell repertoires in COVID-19. Study-wide background: COVID-19 samples, acute and convalescent, were from the United States, Italy and Spain. In each case, the material was cDNA or gDNA derived from T cells, B-cell-depleted T cells, or PBMCs.

The data were produced by immunoSEQ multiplex PCR, yet TCRdb's version contains in-frame clones alone and is incomplete. Among about 180,000 clones, about 81% were seen once, and the ten largest hold about 11%. The CDR3 consists of 15 residues. The sequence derives from a woman of 80 years or more with COVID-19, enrolled during active disease. The genes are TRBV21-1 and TRBJ2-4; TRBD2 is taken as the D call from the table, unchecked against the DNA. TRBV21-1 counts as a pseudogene. Sequencing was carried out using peripheral blood. CDR3 sequence: CASSKERGGRDIQYF. CDR3 nucleotides: TGTGCCAGCAGCAAAGAGCGGGGGGGCCGAGACATTCAGTACTTC.